Following are 21 T cell receptor beta chains from one sample sequenced in a study of control samples from healthy donors and cancer patients. Here immunoSEQ multiplex PCR was the method, and the copy in TCRdb shows in-frame clones only, minus some. Altogether 130,000 or so clones are present, 87% being singletons, with the ten largest covering 9% to 13%. The specimen sequenced was blood. All receptors derive from a man aged 25-40 years in good health.

CDR3 loop: CASPGRKGKDSPLHF. CDR3 DNA: TGTGCCAGCCCCGGAAGAAAGGGGAAGGATTCACCCCTCCACTTT. This chain joins TRBV21-1 and TRBJ1-6; the table's D call, TRBD1, has no DNA check behind it. TRBV21-1 is given as a pseudogene. This CDR3 contains 15 residues.

The chain couples TRBV30 to TRBJ1-1; maybe TRBD1 (5 bases). Germline V lookup: CDR1 GTSNPN, CDR2 SVGIG (reference sequence). The CDR3 extends over 12 amino acids. The V gene lost 4 bases and the J gene lost 2 bases, with 8 bases spanning the gap. CDR3 sequence reads: CAWTGFNTEAFF. CDR3 DNA: TGTGCCTGGACAGGGTTTAACACTGAAGCTTTCTTT.

This clone has a single count. The chain combines TRBV3-1 (or the pseudogene TRBV3-2) with TRBJ2-3, with 9 bases fitting TRBD2. The CDR3 consists of 16 residues. Germline V gene data show CDR1 as LGHDT and CDR2 as YNNKEL (reference sequence). With V trimmed by 4 bases and J by 4 bases, 9 bases remained unmatched. The DNA for the CDR3 is TGTGCCAGCAGCCTTCTGGCGGGGGGGCCAGCAGATACGCAGTATTTT. Encoded protein: CASSLLAGGPADTQYF.

This chain joins TRBV29-1 and TRBJ2-2; 13 positions agree with TRBD2. The CDR3 is made up of 16 amino acids. Germline assignment: CDR1 SQVTM and CDR2 ANQGSEA. V was clipped by 8 bases and J by 6 bases; unmatched bases: 12. The CDR3 region has the DNA TGCAGCTATCAACTCACTGGGACTAGCGGGGCCGGGGAGCTGTTTTTT. Translating gives CSYQLTGTSGAGELFF.

The V gene is TRBV19, the J gene TRBJ2-3; D is undetermined. The CDR3 is 15 residues long. V was shortened by 6 bases and J by 0 bases, with 13 bases between the two germline ends. The germline V gene encodes CDR1 LNHDA and CDR2 SQIVND (reference sequence). In DNA, the CDR3 is TGTGCCAGTAGCCTCCAAGGTCAAAGCACAGATACGCAGTATTTT. It translates to CASSLQGQSTDTQYF.

The chain is built from TRBV15 and TRBJ1-4, with TRBD1 as a possible D gene (5 bases). V lost 5 bases to trimming and J lost 2 bases, with 6 bases between them. The CDR3 covers 13 residues. The germline V gene encodes CDR1 LNHNV and CDR2 YYDKDF (reference sequence). The CDR3 loop reads CATSRGTNEKLFF. The CDR3 DNA reads as TGTGCCACCAGCCGGGGCACTAATGAAAAACTGTTTTTT.

This rearrangement joins TRBV7-9 to TRBJ1-2; 7 positions agree with TRBD1. The CDR3 has 16 amino acids. The trim removed 5 bases at V and 4 bases at J, leaving 13 bases unmatched. Looked up from germline, CDR1 is SEHNR and CDR2 is FQNEAQ (reference sequence). The CDR3 coding sequence is TGTGCCAGCAGCCTAGGGCGGCAGGGGGTGGGCTATGGCTACACCTTC. It codes for CASSLGRQGVGYGYTF.

CDR3 DNA: TGTGCCAGCAGCCAAGGTGCCCCAGGAAACACCGGGGAGCTGTTTTTT. Translated: CASSQGAPGNTGELFF. The V call is TRBV3-1 (or the pseudogene TRBV3-2), the J call TRBJ2-2; D remains unclear. The CDR3 runs to 16 residues. Trimming removed 1 base at V and 2 bases at J, with 11 bases between. Germline V lookup: CDR1 LGHDT, CDR2 YNNKEL (reference sequence).

The chain uses TRBV11-2 and TRBJ2-7; 9 bases align to TRBD1. The CDR3 is made up of 15 amino acids. Looked up from germline, CDR1 is SGHAT and CDR2 is FQNNGV. V shed 1 base and J 4 bases; nucleotides not matched to a gene: 5. CDR3 DNA sequence: TGTGCCAGCAGCTTAGTTATTGGACAGGGGTACGAGCAGTACTTC. Translated: CASSLVIGQGYEQYF.

The chain couples TRBV5-5 to TRBJ1-2, with 9 bases aligning to TRBD1. Looked up from germline, CDR1 is SGHKS and CDR2 is YYEKEE (reference sequence). The CDR3 spans 17 residues. Trimming took 4 bases from V and 4 from J; bases not matched to a gene: 14. This chain's CDR3 is CASSVGTGSNQRYGYTF. The CDR3 DNA sequence: TGTGCCAGCAGCGTGGGGACAGGGTCGAATCAACGCTATGGCTACACCTTC.

About this clone: At one end, the junction sequence differs from germline, possibly due to a read error. Other DNA variants within this sample encode the same CDR3. This chain joins TRBV4-1 and TRBJ1-2; TRBD1 matches at 9 bases. Germline V gene sequence: CDR1 MGHRA, CDR2 YSYEKL. The CDR3 runs to 16 residues. The CDR3 DNA reads TGCGCCTGCAGCCATGGGAGGGGGGGACAGGGTGAAGGCTACACCTTC. The encoded protein is CACSHGRGGQGEGYTF.

The chain joins TRBV11-3 to TRBJ2-5, with 8 bases identical to TRBD1. Germline V gene data show CDR1 as SGHNT and CDR2 as YENEEA. The CDR3 length is 17 residues. Trimming took 5 bases from V and 5 from J; bases not matched to a gene: 16. CDR3 DNA sequence: TGTGCCAGCAGCCCACAGGGGGGTAGGGACCGATTGGAGACCCAGTACTTC. Its translation is CASSPQGGRDRLETQYF.

The chain recombines TRBV12-3 or TRBV12-4 with TRBJ1-5, with unresolved D. The germline V and J ends were trimmed by 7 bases and 5 bases, with 9 bases remaining between them. This CDR3 spans 12 amino acids. The CDR3 DNA follows: TGTGCCAGCACCTCGATGGATCAGCCCCAGCATTTT. Amino acids: CASTSMDQPQHF.

J is TRBJ1-1 and V is TRBV7-9; TRBD1 might be the D (5 bases). In germline, CDR1 is SEHNR, CDR2 FQNEAQ (reference sequence). The CDR3 loop spans 12 amino acids. Trimming shortened V by 6 bases and J by 0 bases, and 5 bases separated the two germline ends. The CDR3 spells CASRTVNTEAFF. The CDR3 DNA reads as TGTGCCAGCAGGACAGTGAACACTGAAGCTTTCTTT.

The rearrangement links TRBV5-4 to TRBJ1-1; TRBD1 is a possible D gene (5 bases). The length of the CDR3 is 13 residues. The V and J ends lost 1 base and 6 bases respectively, with 10 bases between them. The V gene's germline CDR1 is SGHNT and CDR2 YYREEE (reference sequence). The DNA of the CDR3 is TGTGCCAGCAGCTTGAACACGGGGGCTGAAGCTTTCTTT. Translation gives CASSLNTGAEAFF. Drawing the rest from reference TRBV5-4 and TRBJ1-1, the complete variable domain is ETGVTQSPTHLIKTRGQQVTLRCSSQSGHNTVSWYQQALGQGPQFIFQYYREEENGRGNFPPRFSGLQFPNYSSELNVNALELDDSALYLCASSLNTGAEAFFGQGTRLTVV.

The V and J genes are TRBV5-5 and TRBJ1-4, with D unresolved. The germline V gene encodes CDR1 SGHKS and CDR2 YYEKEE (reference sequence). Trimming pared 6 bases from V and 4 bases from J, leaving 10 bases between. The CDR3 spans 13 residues. DNA of the CDR3: TGTGCCAGCAAACGGCGAGATAATGAAAAACTGTTTTTT. This codes for CASKRRDNEKLFF.

The genes are TRBV6-5 and TRBJ2-1, with 9 nucleotides matching TRBD1. From germline, CDR1 is MNHEY and CDR2 SVGAGI. CDR3 length: 15 residues. V shed 1 base and J 4 bases; nucleotides not matched to a gene: 2. CDR3 region: CASSYLGTGYNEQFF. The DNA for the CDR3 is TGTGCCAGCAGTTACTTGGGGACAGGGTACAATGAGCAGTTCTTC.

The chain employs TRBV27 and TRBJ2-7; 7 bases fit TRBD1. CDR3 length: 13 amino acids. Per germline, CDR1 MNHEY and CDR2 SMNVEV (reference sequence). V trimming: 5 bases; J trimming: 2 bases; junction bases outside the gene matches: 3. CDR3 amino acids: CASSETGAYEQYV. The CDR3 DNA reads as TGTGCCAGCAGTGAAACAGGGGCCTACGAGCAGTACGTC.

Here the CDR3 reads CASSLEFTEAFF. The DNA for the CDR3 is TGTGCCAGCAGTTTAGAGTTTACTGAAGCTTTCTTT. The V call is TRBV12-3 or TRBV12-4, the J call TRBJ1-1; D not resolved. Trimming took 1 base from V and 5 from J, leaving 5 bases between them. This CDR3 comprises 12 residues.

CDR3 sequence reads: CASNLWGGAADTQYF. The CDR3 DNA reads as TGTGCCAGCAACCTATGGGGGGGGGCTGCGGATACGCAGTATTTT. The V call is TRBV9, the J call TRBJ2-3; tentative D call: TRBD2 (7 bases). Looked up from germline, CDR1 is SGDLS and CDR2 is YYNGEE. V dropped 6 bases and J dropped 6 bases, with 20 bases sitting between them. The CDR3 is 15 amino acids.

The J gene is TRBJ1-1, the V gene TRBV19; TRBD1 is a possible D gene (6 bases). CDR1 LNHDA and CDR2 SQIVND come from the germline V gene (reference sequence). Trimming left V 9 bases short and J 1 base short, with 15 bases between. This CDR3 has 14 residues. CDR3 in DNA: TGTGCCAGCCGGGGGGGGGCGTGGAACACTGAAGCTTTCTTT. This sequence encodes CASRGGAWNTEAFF.